This T cell receptor beta chain is drawn from a study of blood T cell repertoires in COVID-19. The method was immunoSEQ multiplex PCR; TCRdb's version includes in-frame clones alone and lacks a portion of them. The table lists 200,000 to 250,000 clones, roughly nine tenths of them singletons. The CDR3 has 14 residues. Germline loops: CDR1 SEHNR, CDR2 FQNEAQ (reference sequence). V was clipped by 5 bases and J by 7 bases; unmatched bases: 7. The origin of this receptor is a woman aged 18 to 35 who had recovered from COVID-19. Sequencing input: peripheral blood. This chain links TRBV7-9 with TRBJ1-4, with 7 nucleotides matching TRBD1. CDR3 sequence reads: CASSPTGRSEKLFF. CDR3 bases: TGTGCCAGCAGCCCGACAGGGAGAAGTGAAAAACTGTTTTTT. The variable domain in full, with the rest retrieved from reference TRBV7-9 and TRBJ1-4, is DTGVSQNPRHKITKRGQNVTFRCDPISEHNRLYWYRQTLGQGPEFLTYFQNEAQLEKSRLLSDRFSAERPKGSFSTLEIQRTEQGDSAMYLCASSPTGRSEKLFFGSGTQLSVL.